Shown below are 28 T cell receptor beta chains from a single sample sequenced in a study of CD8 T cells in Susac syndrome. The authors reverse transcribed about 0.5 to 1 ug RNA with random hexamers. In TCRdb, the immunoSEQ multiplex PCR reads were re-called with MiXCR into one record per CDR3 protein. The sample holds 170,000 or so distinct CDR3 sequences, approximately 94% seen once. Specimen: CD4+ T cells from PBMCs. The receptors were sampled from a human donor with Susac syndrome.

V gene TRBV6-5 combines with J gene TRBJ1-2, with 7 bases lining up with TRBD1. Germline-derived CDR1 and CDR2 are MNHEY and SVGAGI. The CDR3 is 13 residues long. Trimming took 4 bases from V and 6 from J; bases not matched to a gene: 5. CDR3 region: CASSFRDRDGYTF. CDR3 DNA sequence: TGTGCCAGCAGTTTTAGGGACAGAGATGGCTACACCTTC.

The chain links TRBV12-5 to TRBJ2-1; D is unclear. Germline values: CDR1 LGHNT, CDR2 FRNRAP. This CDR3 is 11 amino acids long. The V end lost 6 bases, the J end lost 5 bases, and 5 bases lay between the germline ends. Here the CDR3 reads CASGINNEQFF. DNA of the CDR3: TGTGCTAGTGGAATTAACAATGAGCAGTTCTTC.

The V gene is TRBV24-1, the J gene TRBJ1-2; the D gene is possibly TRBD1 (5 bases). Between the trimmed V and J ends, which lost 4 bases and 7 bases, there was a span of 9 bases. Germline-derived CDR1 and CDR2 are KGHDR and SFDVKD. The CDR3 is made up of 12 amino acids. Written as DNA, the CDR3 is TGTGCCACCAGTGACCCGACAGCTGGCTACACCTTC. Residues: CATSDPTAGYTF.

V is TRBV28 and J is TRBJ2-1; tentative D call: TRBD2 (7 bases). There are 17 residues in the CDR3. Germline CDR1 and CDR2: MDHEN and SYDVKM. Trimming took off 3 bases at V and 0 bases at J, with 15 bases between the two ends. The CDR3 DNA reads TGTGCCAGCAGTTTGGGGGGGCCGAGTCCCTCCTACAATGAGCAGTTCTTC. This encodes CASSLGGPSPSYNEQFF.

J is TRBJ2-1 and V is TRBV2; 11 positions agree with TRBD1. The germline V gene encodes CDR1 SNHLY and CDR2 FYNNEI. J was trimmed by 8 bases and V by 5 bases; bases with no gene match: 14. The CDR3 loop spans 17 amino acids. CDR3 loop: CASSQRTGGRKRDEQFF. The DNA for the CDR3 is TGTGCCAGCAGTCAACGGACAGGGGGCCGCAAAAGGGATGAGCAGTTCTTC.

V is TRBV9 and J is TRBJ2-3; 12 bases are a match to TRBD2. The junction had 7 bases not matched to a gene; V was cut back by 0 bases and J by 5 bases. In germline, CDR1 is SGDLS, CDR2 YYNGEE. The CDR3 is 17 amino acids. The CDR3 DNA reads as TGTGCCAGCAGCGTAGACCCTAGCGGGGGGGCGAAAGATACGCAGTATTTT. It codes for CASSVDPSGGAKDTQYF.

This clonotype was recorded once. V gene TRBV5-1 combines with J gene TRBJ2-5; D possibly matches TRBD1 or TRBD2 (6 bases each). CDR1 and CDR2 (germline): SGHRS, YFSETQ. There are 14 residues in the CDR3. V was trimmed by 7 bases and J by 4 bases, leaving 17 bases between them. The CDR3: CASSEGGQGETQYF. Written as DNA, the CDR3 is TGCGCCAGCTCAGAGGGGGGCCAGGGAGAGACCCAGTACTTC.

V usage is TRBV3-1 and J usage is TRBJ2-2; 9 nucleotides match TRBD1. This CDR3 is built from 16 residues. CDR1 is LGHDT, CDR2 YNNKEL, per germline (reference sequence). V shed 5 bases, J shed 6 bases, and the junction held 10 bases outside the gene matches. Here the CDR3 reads CASSAYGTGMAGELFF. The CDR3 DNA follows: TGTGCCAGCAGCGCGTACGGGACAGGGATGGCCGGGGAGCTGTTTTTT. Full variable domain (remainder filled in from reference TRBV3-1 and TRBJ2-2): DTAVSQTPKYLVTQMGNDKSIKCEQNLGHDTMYWYKQDSKKFLKIMFSYNNKELIINETVPNRFSPKSPDKAHLNLHINSLELGDSAVYFCASSAYGTGMAGELFFGEGSRLTVL.

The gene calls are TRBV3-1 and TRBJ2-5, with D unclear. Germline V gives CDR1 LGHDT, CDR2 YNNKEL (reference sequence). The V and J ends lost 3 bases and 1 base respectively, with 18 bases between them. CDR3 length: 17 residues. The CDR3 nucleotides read TGTGCCAGCAGCCAGGGCCTCAGGACCTCGGCCCAAGAGACCCAGTACTTC. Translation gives CASSQGLRTSAQETQYF.

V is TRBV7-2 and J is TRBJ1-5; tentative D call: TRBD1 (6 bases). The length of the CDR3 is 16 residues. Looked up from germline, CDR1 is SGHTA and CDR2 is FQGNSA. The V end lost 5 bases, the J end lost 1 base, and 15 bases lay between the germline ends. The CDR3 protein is CASSLQGGLSNQPQHF. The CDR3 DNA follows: TGTGCCAGCAGCCTACAGGGTGGCCTGAGCAATCAGCCCCAGCATTTT.

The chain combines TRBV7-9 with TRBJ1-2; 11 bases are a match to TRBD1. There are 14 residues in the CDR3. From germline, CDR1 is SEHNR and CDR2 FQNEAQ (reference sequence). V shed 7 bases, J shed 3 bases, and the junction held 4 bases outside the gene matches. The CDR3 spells CASNPGQGDYGYTF. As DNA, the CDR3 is TGTGCCAGCAACCCGGGACAGGGGGACTATGGCTACACCTTC.

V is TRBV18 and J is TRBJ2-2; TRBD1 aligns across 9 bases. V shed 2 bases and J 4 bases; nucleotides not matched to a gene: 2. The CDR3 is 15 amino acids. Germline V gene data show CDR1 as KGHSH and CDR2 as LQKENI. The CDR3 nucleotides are TGTGCCAGCTCACCAGGGACAGGGAGCACCGGGGAGCTGTTTTTT. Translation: CASSPGTGSTGELFF.

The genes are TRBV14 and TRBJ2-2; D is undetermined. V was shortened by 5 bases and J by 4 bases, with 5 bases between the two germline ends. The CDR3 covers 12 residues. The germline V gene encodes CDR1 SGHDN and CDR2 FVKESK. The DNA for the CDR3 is TGTGCCAGCAGCTCGATCACCGGGGAGCTGTTTTTT. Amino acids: CASSSITGELFF.

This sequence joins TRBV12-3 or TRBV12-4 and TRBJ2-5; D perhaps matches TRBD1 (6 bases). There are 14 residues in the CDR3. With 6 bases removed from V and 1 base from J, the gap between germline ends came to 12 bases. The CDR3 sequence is CASSHGQSQETQYF. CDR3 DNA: TGTGCCAGCAGCCACGGACAGTCCCAAGAGACCCAGTACTTC.

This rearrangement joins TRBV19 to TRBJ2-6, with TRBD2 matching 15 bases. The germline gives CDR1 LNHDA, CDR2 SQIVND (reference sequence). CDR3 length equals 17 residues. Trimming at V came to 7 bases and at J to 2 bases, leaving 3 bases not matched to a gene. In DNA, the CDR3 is TGTGCCAGTATGGGACTAGCGGGAGGCGCTGGGGCCAACGTCCTGACTTTC. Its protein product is CASMGLAGGAGANVLTF.

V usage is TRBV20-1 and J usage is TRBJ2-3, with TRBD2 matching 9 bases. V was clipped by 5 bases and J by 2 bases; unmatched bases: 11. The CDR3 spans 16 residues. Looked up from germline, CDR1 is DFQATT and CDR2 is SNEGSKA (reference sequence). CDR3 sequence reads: CSALILAGVTTDTQYF. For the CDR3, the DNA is TGCAGTGCTCTCATATTAGCGGGAGTTACCACAGATACGCAGTATTTT.

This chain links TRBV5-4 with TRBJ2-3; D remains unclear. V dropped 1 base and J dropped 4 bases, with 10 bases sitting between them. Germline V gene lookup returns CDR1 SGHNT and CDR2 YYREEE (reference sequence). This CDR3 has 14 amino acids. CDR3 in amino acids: CASSLPVRPDTQYF. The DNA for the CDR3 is TGTGCCAGCAGCTTGCCTGTGAGGCCAGATACGCAGTATTTT.

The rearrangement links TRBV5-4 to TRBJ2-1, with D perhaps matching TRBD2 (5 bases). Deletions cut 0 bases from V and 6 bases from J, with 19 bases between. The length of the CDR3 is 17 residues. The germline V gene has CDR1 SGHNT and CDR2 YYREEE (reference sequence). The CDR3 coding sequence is TGTGCCAGCAGCTTGGGGGTTAGTAGGGTCCGGGGCAATGAGCAGTTCTTC. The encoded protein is CASSLGVSRVRGNEQFF.

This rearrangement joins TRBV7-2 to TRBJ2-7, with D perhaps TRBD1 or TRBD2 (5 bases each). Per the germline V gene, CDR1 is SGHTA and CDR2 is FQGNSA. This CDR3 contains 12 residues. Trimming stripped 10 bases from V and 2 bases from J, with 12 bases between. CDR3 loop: CATPGTTYEQYV. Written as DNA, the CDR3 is TGTGCCACCCCGGGGACCACCTACGAGCAGTACGTC.

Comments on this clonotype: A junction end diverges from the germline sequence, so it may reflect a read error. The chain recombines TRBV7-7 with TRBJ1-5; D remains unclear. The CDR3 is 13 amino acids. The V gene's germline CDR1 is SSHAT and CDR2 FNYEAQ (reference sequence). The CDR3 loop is CASSVNLDQPQHF. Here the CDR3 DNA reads TGTGCTAGCAGCGTAAACCTGGATCAGCCCCAGCATTTT. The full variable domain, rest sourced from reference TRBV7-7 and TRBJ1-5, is GAGVSQSPRYKVTKRGQDVTLRCDPISSHATLYWYQQALGQGPEFLTYFNYEAQPDKSGLPSDRFSAERPEGSISTLTIQRTEQRDSAMYRCASSVNLDQPQHFGDGTRLSIL.

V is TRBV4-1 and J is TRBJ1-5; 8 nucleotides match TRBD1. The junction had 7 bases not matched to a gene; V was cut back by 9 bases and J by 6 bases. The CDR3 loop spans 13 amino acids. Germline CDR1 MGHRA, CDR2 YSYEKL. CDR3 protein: CASPRTGTQPQHF. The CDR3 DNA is TGCGCCAGTCCTCGGACAGGGACTCAGCCCCAGCATTTT.

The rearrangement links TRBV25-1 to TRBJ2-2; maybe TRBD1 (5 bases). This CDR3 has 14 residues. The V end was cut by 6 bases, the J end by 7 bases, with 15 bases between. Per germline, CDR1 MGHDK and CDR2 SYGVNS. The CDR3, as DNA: TGTGCCAGCAGGGTTGACAGTGCTGGCGGGGAGCTGTTTTTT. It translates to CASRVDSAGGELFF.

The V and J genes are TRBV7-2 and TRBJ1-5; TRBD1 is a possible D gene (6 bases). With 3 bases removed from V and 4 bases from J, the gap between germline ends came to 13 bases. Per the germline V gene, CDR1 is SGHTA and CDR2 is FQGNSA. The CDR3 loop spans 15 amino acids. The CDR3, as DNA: TGTGCCAGCAGCTTTGGCGGGACACTGAATCAGCCCCAGCATTTT. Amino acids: CASSFGGTLNQPQHF.

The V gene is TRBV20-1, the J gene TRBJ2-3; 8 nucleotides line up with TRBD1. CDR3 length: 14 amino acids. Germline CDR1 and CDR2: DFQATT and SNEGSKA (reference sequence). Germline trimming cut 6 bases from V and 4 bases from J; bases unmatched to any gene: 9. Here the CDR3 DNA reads TGCAGTGCCACAGGACAGGGTGGGTCAGATACGCAGTATTTT. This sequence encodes CSATGQGGSDTQYF.

The CDR3 region has the DNA TGTGCCAGCAGCCTGCGGGACGGCCAGGGTATTCAGTACTTC. Encoded protein: CASSLRDGQGIQYF. The chain is built from TRBV7-9 and TRBJ2-4; possibly TRBD2 for D (6 bases). CDR1 is SEHNR and CDR2 is FQNEAQ in the germline V gene (reference sequence). The V gene lost 5 bases and the J gene lost 10 bases, with 18 bases spanning the gap. This CDR3 region has 14 residues.

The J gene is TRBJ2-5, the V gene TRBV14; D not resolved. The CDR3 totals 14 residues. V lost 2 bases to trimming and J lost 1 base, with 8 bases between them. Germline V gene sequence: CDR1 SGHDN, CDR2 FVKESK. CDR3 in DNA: TGTGCCAGCAGCCAACTACTCTTCCAAGAGACCCAGTACTTC. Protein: CASSQLLFQETQYF.

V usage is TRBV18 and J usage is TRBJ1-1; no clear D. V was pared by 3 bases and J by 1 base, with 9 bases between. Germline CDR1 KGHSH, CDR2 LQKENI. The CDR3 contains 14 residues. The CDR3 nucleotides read TGTGCCAGCTCACCGCAGCCAGGGAACACTGAAGCTTTCTTT. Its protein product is CASSPQPGNTEAFF.

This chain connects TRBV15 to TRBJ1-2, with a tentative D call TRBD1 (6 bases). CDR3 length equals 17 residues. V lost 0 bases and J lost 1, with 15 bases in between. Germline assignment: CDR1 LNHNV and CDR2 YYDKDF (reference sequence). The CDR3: CATSRDLRGANNYGYTF. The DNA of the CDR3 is TGTGCCACCAGCAGAGATCTGAGGGGGGCGAATAACTATGGCTACACCTTC.